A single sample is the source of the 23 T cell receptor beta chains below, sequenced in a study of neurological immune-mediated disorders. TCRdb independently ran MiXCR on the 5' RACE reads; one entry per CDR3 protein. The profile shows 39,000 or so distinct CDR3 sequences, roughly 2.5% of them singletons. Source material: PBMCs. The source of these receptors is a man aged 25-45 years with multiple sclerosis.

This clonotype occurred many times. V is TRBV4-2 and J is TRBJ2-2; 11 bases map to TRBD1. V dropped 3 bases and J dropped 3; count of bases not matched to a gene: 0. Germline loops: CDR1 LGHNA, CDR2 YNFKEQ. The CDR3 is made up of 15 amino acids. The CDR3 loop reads CASSQGQGDTGELFF. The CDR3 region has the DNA TGTGCCAGCAGCCAGGGACAGGGGGACACCGGGGAGCTGTTTTTT.

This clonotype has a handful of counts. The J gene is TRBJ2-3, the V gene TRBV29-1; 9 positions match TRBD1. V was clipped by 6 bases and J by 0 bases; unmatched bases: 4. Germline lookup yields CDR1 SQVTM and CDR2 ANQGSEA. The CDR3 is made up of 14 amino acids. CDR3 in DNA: TGCAGCGTGGGGACAGGGATTAGCACAGATACGCAGTATTTT. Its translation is CSVGTGISTDTQYF.

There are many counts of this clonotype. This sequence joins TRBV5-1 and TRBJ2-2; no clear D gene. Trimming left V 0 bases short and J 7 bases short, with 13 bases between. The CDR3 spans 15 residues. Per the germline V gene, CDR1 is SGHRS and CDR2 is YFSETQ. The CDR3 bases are TGCGCCAGCAGCTTGGCAGTACAGAAAGGCGGGGAGCTGTTTTTT. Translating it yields CASSLAVQKGGELFF.

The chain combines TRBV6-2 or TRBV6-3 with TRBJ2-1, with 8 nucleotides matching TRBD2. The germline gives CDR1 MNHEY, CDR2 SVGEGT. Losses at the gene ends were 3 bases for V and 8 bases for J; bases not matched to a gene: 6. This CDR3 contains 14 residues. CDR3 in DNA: TGTGCCAGCAGTTATGCGGGAGGAGTGCATGAGCAGTTCTTC. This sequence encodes CASSYAGGVHEQFF.

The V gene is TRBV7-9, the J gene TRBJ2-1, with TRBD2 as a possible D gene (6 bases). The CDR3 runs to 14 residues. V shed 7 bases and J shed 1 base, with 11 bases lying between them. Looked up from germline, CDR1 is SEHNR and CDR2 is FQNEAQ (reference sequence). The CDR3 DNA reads TGTGCCAGCAAATGGCGGGATTCCTACAATGAGCAGTTCTTC. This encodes CASKWRDSYNEQFF.

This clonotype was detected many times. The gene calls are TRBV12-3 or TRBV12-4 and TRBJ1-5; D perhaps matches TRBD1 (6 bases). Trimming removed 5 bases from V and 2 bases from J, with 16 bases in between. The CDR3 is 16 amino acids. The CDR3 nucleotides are TGTGCCAGCAGTGGACAGCCCACCGGGGGCAATCAGCCCCAGCATTTT. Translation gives CASSGQPTGGNQPQHF.

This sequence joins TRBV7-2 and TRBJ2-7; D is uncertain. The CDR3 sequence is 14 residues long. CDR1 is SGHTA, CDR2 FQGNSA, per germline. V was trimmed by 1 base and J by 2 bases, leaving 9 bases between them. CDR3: CASSLGVQAYEQYF. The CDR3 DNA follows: TGTGCCAGCAGCTTAGGGGTGCAGGCCTACGAGCAGTACTTC.

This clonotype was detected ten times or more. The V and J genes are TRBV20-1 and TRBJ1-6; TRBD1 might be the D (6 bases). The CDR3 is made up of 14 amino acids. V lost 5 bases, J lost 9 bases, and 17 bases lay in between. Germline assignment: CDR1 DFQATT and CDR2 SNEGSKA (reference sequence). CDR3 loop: CSAPGQPGVSPLHF. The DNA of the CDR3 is TGCAGTGCTCCTGGACAGCCAGGAGTTTCACCCCTCCACTTT.

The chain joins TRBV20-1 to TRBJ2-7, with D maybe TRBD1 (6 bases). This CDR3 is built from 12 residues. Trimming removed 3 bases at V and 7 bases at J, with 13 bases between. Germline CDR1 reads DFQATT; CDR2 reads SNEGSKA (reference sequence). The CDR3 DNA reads TGCAGTGCTAGTCATGCAGGGACAGAGCAGTACTTC. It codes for CSASHAGTEQYF.

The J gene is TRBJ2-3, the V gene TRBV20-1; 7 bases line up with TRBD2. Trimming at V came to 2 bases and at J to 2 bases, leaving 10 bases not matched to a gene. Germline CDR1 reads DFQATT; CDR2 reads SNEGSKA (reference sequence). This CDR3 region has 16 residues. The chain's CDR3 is CSARSWRAGNTDTQYF. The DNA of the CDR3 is TGCAGTGCTAGATCCTGGAGAGCGGGAAACACAGATACGCAGTATTTT.

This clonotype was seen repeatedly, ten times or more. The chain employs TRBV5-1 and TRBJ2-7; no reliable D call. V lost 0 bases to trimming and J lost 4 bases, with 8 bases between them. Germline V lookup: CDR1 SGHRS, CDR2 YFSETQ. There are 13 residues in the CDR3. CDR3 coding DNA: TGCGCCAGCAGCTTGGCCTACGAATACGAGCAGTACTTC. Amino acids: CASSLAYEYEQYF.

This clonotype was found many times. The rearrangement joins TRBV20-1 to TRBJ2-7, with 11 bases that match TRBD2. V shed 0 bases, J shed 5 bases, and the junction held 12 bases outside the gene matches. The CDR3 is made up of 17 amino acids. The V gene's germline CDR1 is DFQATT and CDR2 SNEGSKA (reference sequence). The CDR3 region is CSARDFGKTSGVHEQYF. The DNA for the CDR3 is TGCAGTGCTAGAGATTTCGGCAAGACTAGCGGGGTGCACGAGCAGTACTTC.

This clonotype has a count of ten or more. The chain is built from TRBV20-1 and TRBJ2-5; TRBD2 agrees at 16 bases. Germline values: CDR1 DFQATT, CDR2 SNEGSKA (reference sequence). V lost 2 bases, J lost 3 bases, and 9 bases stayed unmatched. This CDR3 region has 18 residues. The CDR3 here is CSARQPGLAGGREETQYF. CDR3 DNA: TGCAGTGCTAGACAGCCGGGACTAGCGGGAGGGAGGGAAGAGACCCAGTACTTC.

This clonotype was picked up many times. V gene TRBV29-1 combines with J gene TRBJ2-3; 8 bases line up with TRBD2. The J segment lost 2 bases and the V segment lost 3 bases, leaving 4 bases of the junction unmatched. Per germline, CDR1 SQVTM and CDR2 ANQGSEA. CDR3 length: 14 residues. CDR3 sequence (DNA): TGCAGCGTTGAGGCGGGAGGCCTCACAGATACGCAGTATTTT. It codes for CSVEAGGLTDTQYF.

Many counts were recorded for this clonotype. In DNA form, the CDR3 reads TGTGCCAGCAGTTTAGGGACAGGGCTCAATCAGCCCCAGCATTTT. Protein product: CASSLGTGLNQPQHF. The rearrangement joins TRBV12-3 or TRBV12-4 to TRBJ1-5; 8 bases map to TRBD1. Trimming took 1 base from V and 3 from J; bases not matched to a gene: 2. The CDR3 has 15 amino acids.

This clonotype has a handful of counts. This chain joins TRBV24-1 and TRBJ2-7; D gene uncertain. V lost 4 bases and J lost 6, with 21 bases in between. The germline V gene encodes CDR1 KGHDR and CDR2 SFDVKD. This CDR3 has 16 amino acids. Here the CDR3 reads CATSDPGQAGFGEQYF. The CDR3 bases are TGTGCCACCAGTGACCCCGGGCAGGCTGGGTTTGGCGAGCAGTACTTC.

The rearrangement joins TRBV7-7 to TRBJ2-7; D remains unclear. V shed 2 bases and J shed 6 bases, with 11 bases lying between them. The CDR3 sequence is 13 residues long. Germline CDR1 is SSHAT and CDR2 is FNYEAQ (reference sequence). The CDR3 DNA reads TGTGCCAGCAGCTTATCTGCTCTCGGCGAGCAGTACTTC. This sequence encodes CASSLSALGEQYF.

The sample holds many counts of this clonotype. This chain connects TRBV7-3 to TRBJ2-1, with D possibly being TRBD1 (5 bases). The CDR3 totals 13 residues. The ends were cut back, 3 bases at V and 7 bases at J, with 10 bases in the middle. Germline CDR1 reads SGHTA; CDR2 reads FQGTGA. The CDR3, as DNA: TGTGCCAGCAGCTTGGACACGTGGAATGAGCAGTTCTTC. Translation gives CASSLDTWNEQFF.

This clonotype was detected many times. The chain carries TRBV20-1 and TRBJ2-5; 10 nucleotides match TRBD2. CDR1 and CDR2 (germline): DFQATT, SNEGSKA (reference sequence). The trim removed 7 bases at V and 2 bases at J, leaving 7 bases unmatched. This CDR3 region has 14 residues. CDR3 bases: TGCAGTGTGCGCGGTAGCGGGAGGCAAGAGACCCAGTACTTC. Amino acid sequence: CSVRGSGRQETQYF.

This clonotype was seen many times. The DNA of the CDR3 is TGTGCCAGCAGTTTCCGAATCGAGCAGTACTTC. Amino acids: CASSFRIEQYF. The chain links TRBV28 to TRBJ2-7; D unresolved. This CDR3 contains 11 residues. Germline V CDR1 and CDR2: MDHEN, SYDVKM. The V end lost 3 bases, the J end lost 6 bases, and 6 bases lay between the germline ends.

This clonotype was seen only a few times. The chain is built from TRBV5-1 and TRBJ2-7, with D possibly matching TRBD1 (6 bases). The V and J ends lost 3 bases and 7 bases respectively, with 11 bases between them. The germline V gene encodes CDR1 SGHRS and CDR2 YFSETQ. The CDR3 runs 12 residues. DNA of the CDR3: TGCGCCAGCAGCTGGGACATTTCGGAGCAGTACTTC. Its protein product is CASSWDISEQYF.

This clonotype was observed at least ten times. This chain's CDR3 is CASVQGPGANVLTF. The CDR3 DNA sequence: TGCGCCAGCGTACAGGGACCCGGGGCCAACGTCCTGACTTTC. The chain is built from TRBV5-1 and TRBJ2-6; possibly TRBD1 for D (6 bases). V lost 7 bases to trimming and J lost 4 bases, with 12 bases between them. The germline CDR1 and CDR2 sequences are SGHRS and YFSETQ. The CDR3 loop spans 14 amino acids.

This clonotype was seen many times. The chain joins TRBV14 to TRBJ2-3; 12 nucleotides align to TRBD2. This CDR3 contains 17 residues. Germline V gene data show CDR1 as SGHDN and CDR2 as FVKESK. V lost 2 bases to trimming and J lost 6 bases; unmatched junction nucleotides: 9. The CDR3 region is CASSQPLGTSGYDTQYF. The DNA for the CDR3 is TGTGCCAGCAGCCAACCCCTCGGGACTAGCGGGTACGATACGCAGTATTTT.